The entry below gives a single T cell receptor (beta chain) sequence along with its context. The data belong to a study of blood T cell repertoires in COVID-19. Study context: Acute and convalescent COVID-19 samples came from the United States, Italy and Spain. In each case, the material was cDNA or gDNA derived from T cells, B-cell-depleted T cells, or PBMCs.

Trimming took off 2 bases at V and 0 bases at J, with 8 bases between the two ends. The CDR3 is 15 residues long. Per germline, CDR1 GTSNPN and CDR2 SVGIG (reference sequence). In the study's own analysis: The assay estimated nucleated cells by amplifying reference gene primers. The data were produced by immunoSEQ multiplex PCR, yet TCRdb's version contains in-frame clones alone and is incomplete. The V and J calls and clone size come from that table; D and trimming were worked out from the DNA. The sample consists of 150,000 to 200,000 clones, about 88% of them appearing once. This sequence was found in a man aged 55 to 70 with active or convalescent COVID-19. Sequenced material: peripheral blood. The rearrangement joins TRBV30 to TRBJ1-6; D is unresolved. The CDR3 is CAWSFGSSYNSPLHF. CDR3 bases: TGTGCCTGGAGTTTCGGGAGCTCCTATAATTCACCCCTCCACTTT.